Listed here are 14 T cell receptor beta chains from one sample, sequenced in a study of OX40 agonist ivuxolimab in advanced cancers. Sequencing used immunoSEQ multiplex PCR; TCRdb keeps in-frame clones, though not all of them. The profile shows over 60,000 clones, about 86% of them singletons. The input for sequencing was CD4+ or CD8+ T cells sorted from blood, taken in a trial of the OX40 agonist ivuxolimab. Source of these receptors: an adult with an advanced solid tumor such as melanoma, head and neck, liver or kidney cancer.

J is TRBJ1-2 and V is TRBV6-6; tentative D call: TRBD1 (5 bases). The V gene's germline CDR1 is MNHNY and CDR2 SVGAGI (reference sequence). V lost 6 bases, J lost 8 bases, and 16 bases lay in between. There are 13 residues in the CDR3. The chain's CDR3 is CASRPSLRGGYTF. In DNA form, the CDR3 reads TGTGCCAGCAGACCCTCTTTGCGGGGCGGCTACACCTTC.

The CDR3 spells CASILSGGSPGELFF. CDR3 nucleotide sequence: TGTGCCAGCATCCTTAGCGGGGGGAGTCCCGGGGAGCTGTTTTTT. The chain uses TRBV7-2 and TRBJ2-2; the match to TRBD2 covers 10 bases. The CDR3 totals 15 residues. Germline trimming cut 7 bases from V and 6 bases from J; bases unmatched to any gene: 8. Germline-derived CDR1 and CDR2 are SGHTA and FQGNSA.

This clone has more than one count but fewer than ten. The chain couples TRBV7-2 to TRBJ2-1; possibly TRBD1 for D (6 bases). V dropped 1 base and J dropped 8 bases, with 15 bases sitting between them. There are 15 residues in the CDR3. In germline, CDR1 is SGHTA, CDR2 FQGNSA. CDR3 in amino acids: CASSLDQGPGYEQFF. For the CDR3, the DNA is TGTGCCAGCAGCTTAGACCAGGGGCCGGGGTATGAGCAGTTCTTC.

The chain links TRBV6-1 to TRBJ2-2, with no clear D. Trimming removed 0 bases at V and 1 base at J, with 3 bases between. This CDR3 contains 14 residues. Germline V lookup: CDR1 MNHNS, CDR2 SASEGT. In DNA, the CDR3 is TGTGCCAGCAGTGAAGCCCTGAACACCGGGGAGCTGTTTTTT. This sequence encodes CASSEALNTGELFF.

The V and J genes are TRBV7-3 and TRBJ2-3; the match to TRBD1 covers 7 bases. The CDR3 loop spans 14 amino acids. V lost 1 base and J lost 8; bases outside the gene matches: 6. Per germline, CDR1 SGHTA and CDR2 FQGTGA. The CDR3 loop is CASSLIGTVPTQYF. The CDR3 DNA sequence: TGTGCCAGCAGCTTAATTGGGACAGTCCCTACGCAGTATTTT.

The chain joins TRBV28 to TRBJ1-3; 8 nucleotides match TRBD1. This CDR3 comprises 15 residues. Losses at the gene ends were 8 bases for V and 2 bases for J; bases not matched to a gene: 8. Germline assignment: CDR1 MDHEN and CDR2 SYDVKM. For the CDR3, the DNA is TGTGCCAGCGACAACCAGGGGGCTACTGGAAACACCATATATTTT. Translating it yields CASDNQGATGNTIYF.

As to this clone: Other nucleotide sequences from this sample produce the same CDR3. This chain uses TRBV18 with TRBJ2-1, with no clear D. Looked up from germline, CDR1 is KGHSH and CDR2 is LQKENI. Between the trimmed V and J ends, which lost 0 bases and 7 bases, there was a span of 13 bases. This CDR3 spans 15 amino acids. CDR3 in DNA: TGTGCCAGCTCACCACCCGGGCAGGTAAATAATGAGCAGTTCTTC. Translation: CASSPPGQVNNEQFF.

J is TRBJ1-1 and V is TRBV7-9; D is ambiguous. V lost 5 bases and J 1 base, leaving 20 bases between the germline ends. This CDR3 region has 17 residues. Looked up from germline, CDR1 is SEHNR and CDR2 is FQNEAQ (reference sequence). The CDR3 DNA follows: TGTGCCAGCAGCGCAGGACTGACCGGGAGAAGGAACACTGAAGCTTTCTTT. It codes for CASSAGLTGRRNTEAFF.

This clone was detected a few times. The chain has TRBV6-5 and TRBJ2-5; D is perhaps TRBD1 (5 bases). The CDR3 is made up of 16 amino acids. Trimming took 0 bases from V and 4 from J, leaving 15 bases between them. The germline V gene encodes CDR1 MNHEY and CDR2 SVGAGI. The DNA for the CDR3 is TGTGCCAGCAGTTACTCGACAGTCGGGTTCACAGAGACCCAGTACTTC. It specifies CASSYSTVGFTETQYF.

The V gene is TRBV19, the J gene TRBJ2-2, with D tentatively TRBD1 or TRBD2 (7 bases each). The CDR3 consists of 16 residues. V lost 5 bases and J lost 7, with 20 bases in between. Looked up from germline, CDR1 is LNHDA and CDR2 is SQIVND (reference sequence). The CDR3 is CASSPRGRGLLGELFF. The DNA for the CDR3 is TGTGCCAGTAGTCCCAGAGGGAGGGGGCTCCTCGGGGAGCTGTTTTTT.

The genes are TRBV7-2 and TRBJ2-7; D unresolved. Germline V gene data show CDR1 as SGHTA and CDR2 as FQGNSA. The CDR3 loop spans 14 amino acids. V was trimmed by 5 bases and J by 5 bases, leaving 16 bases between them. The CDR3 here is CASSTRAGSDEQYF. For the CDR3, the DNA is TGTGCCAGCAGCACCAGAGCTGGGTCCGACGAGCAGTACTTC.

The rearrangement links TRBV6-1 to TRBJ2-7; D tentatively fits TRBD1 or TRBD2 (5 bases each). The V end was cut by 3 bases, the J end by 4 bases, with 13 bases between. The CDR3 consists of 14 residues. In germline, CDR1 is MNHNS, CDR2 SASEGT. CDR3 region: CASSEAGRRYEQYF. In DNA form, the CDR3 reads TGTGCCAGCAGTGAGGCAGGGCGGAGGTACGAGCAGTACTTC.

For the CDR3, the DNA is TGTGCCAGCAGCTTTGGAGGGACCTGGGGAGCTAACTATGGCTACACCTTC. Protein product: CASSFGGTWGANYGYTF. The chain couples TRBV5-4 to TRBJ1-2; tentatively, D is TRBD1 (5 bases). Germline V gene lookup returns CDR1 SGHNT and CDR2 YYREEE (reference sequence). The ends were cut back, 2 bases at V and 0 bases at J, with 17 bases in the middle. The CDR3 sequence is 17 residues long.

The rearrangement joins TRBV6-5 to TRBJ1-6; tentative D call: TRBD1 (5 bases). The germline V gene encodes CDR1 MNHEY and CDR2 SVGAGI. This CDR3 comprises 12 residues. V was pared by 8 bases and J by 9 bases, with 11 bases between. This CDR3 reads CASASGTSPLHF. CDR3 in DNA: TGTGCCAGCGCTTCAGGGACTTCACCCCTCCACTTT.